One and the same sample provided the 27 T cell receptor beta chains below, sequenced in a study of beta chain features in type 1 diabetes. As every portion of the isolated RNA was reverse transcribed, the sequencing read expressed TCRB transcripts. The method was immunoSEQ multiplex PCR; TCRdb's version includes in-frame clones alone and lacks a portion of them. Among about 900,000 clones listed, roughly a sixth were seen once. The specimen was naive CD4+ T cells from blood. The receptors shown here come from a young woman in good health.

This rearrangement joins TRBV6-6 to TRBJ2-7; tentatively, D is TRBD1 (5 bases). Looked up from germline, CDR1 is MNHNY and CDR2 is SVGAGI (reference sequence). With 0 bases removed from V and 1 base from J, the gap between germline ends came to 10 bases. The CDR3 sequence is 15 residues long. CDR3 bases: TGTGCCAGCAGTTACTCGTTTAGGGGATCCTACGAGCAGTACTTC. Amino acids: CASSYSFRGSYEQYF.

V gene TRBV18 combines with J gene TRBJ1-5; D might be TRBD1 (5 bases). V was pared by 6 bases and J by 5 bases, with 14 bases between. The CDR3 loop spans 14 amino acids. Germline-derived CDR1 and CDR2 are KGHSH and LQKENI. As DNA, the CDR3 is TGTGCCAGCTCTTCTCAGGGATCGGATCAGCCCCAGCATTTT. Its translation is CASSSQGSDQPQHF. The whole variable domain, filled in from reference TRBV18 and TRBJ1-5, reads NAGVMQNPRHLVRRRGQEARLRCSPMKGHSHVYWYRQLPEEGLKFMVYLQKENIIDESGMPKERFSAEFPKEGPSILRIQQVVRGDSAAYFCASSSQGSDQPQHFGDGTRLSIL.

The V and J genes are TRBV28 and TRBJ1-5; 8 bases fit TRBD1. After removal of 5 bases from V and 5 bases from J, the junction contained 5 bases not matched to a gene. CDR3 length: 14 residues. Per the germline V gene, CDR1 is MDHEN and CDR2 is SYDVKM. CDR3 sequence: CASSPGTGHQPQHF. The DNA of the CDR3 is TGTGCCAGCAGTCCTGGGACAGGACATCAGCCCCAGCATTTT.

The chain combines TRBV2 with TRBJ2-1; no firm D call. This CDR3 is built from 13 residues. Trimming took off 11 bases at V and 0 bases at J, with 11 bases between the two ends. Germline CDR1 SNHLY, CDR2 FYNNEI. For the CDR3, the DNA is TGTGCCTCCGAATCTACCTCCTACAATGAGCAGTTCTTC. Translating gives CASESTSYNEQFF.

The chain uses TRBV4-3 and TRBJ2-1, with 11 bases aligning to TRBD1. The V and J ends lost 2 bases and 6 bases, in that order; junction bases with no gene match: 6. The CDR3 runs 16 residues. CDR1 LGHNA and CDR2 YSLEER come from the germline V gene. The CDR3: CASSQRTGGFGNEQFF. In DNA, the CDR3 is TGCGCCAGCAGCCAAAGGACAGGGGGCTTCGGCAATGAGCAGTTCTTC.

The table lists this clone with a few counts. This CDR3 reads CASSSYDRAYGYTF. CDR3 sequence (DNA): TGTGCCAGCAGCTCTTATGACAGGGCATATGGCTACACCTTC. The chain recombines TRBV5-6 with TRBJ1-2; TRBD1 agrees at 7 bases. This CDR3 is 14 amino acids long. Germline CDR1 reads SGHDT; CDR2 reads YYEEEE. Losses at the gene ends were 3 bases for V and 5 bases for J; bases not matched to a gene: 7.

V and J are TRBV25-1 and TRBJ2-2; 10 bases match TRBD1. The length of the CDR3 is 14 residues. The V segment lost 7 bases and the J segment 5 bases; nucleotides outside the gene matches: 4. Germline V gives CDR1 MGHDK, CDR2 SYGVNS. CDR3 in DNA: TGTGCCAGCACGTGGACAGGGGGAACCGGGGAGCTGTTTTTT. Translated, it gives CASTWTGGTGELFF.

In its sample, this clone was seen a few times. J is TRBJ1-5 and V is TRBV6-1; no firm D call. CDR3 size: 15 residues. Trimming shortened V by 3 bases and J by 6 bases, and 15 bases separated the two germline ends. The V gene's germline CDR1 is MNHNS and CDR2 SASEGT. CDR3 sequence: CASSDVFTWGQPQHF. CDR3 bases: TGTGCCAGCAGTGATGTGTTCACGTGGGGTCAGCCCCAGCATTTT.

CDR3 bases: TGTGCCAGTAGTATCGGGACTAGCGGGGGATACGAGCAGTACTTC. It specifies CASSIGTSGGYEQYF. The genes are TRBV19 and TRBJ2-7; 14 nucleotides match TRBD2. From germline, CDR1 is LNHDA and CDR2 SQIVND (reference sequence). V was clipped by 3 bases and J by 4 bases; unmatched bases: 2. This CDR3 contains 15 residues.

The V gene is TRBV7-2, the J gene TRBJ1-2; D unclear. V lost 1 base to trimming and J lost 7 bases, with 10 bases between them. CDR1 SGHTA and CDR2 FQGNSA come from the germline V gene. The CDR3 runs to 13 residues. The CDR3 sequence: CASSLEGVAGYTF. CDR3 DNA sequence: TGTGCCAGCAGCTTAGAAGGTGTCGCTGGCTACACCTTC.

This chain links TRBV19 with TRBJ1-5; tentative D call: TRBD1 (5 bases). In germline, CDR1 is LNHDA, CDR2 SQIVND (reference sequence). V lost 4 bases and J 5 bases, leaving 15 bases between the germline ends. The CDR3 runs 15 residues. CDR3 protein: CASSRLRDGYQPQHF. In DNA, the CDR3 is TGTGCCAGTAGTAGACTCCGGGACGGATATCAGCCCCAGCATTTT.

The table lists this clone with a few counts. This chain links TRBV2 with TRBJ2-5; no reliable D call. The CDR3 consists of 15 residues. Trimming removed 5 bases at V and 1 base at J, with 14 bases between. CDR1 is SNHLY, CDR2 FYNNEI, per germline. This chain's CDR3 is CASSLTDWSQETQYF. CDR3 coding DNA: TGTGCCAGCAGTCTCACCGACTGGAGCCAAGAGACCCAGTACTTC.

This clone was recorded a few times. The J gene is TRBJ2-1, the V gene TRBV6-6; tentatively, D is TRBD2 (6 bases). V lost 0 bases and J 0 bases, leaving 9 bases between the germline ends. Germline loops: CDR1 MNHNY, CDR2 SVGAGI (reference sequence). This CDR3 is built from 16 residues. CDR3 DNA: TGTGCCAGCAGTTACTCGGCGGGGAGCTCCTACAATGAGCAGTTCTTC. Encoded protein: CASSYSAGSSYNEQFF.

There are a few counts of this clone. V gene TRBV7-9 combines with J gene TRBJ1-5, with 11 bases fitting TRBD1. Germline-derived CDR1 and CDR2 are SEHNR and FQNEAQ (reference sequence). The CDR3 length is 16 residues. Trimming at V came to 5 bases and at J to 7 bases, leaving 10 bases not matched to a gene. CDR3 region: CASSLPGTGGNQPQHF. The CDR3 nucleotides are TGTGCCAGCAGCCTACCTGGGACAGGGGGGAACCAGCCCCAGCATTTT.

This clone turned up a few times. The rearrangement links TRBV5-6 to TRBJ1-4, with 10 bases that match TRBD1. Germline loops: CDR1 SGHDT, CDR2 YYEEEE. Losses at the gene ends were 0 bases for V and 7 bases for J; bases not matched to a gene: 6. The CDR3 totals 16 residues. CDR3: CASSLADRGRIEKLFF. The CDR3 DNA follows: TGTGCCAGCAGCTTGGCCGACAGGGGGCGGATTGAAAAACTGTTTTTT.

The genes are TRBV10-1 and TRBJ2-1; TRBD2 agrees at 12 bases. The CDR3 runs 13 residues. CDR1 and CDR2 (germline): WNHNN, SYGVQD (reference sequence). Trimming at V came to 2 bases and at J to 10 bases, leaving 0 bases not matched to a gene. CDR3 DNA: TGCGCCAGCAGTGAGGGACTAGCGGGAGAGCAGTTCTTC. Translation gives CASSEGLAGEQFF.

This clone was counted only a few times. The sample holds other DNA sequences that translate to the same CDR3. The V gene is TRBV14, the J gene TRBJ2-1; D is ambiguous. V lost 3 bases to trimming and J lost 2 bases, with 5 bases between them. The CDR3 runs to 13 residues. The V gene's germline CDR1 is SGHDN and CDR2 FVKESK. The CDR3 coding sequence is TGTGCCAGCAGCCAGGGAACCTACAATGAGCAGTTCTTC. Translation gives CASSQGTYNEQFF.

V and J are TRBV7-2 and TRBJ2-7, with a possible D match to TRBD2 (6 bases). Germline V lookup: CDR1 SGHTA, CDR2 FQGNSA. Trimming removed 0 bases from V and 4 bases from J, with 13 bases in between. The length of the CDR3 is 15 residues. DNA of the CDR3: TGTGCCAGCAGCTTAGCGAACGCGGGGAGATACGAGCAGTACTTC. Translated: CASSLANAGRYEQYF.

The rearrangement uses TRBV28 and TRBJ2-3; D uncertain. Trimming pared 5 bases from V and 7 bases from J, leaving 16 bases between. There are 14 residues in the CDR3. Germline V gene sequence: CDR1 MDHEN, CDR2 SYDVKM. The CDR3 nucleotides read TGTGCCAGCAGTCTCACTTTCTCCCCGCATACGCAGTATTTT. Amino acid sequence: CASSLTFSPHTQYF. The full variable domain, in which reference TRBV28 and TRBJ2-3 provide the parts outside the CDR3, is DVKVTQSSRYLVKRTGEKVFLECVQDMDHENMFWYRQDPGLGLRLIYFSYDVKMKEKGDIPEGYSVSREKKERFSLILESASTNQTSMYLCASSLTFSPHTQYFGPGTRLTVL.

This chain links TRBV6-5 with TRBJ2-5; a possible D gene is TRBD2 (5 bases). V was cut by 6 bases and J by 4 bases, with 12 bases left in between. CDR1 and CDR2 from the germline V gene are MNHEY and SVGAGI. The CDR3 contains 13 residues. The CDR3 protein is CASSSPGRETQYF. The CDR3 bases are TGTGCCAGCAGCTCACCGGGGAGAGAGACCCAGTACTTC.

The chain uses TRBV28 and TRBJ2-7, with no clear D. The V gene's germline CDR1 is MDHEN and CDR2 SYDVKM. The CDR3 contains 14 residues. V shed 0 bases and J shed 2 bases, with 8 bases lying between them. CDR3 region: CASSLWQHPYEQYF. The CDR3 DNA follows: TGTGCCAGCAGTTTATGGCAGCACCCCTACGAGCAGTACTTC.

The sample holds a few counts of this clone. The CDR3 coding sequence is TGTGCCAGCAGCCAAGATACCCAGGCGACCCAGTACTTC. Translated, it gives CASSQDTQATQYF. J is TRBJ2-5 and V is TRBV4-2, with D uncertain. V was shortened by 0 bases and J by 7 bases, with 9 bases between the two germline ends. Per the germline V gene, CDR1 is LGHNA and CDR2 is YNFKEQ. This CDR3 spans 13 amino acids.

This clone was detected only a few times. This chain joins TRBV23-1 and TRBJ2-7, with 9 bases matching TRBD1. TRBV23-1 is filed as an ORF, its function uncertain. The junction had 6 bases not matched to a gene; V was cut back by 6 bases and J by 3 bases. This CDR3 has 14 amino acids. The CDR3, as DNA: TGCGCCAGCAGCCTCCGGGACAGGGACTACGAGCAGTACTTC. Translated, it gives CASSLRDRDYEQYF.

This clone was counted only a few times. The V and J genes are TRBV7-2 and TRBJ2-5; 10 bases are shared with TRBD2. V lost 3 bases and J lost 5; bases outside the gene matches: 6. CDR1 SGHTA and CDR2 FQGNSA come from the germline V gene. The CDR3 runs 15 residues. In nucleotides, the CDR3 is TGTGCCAGCAGCTTCGGGAGTAGCGGGAGGGAGACCCAGTACTTC. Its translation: CASSFGSSGRETQYF.

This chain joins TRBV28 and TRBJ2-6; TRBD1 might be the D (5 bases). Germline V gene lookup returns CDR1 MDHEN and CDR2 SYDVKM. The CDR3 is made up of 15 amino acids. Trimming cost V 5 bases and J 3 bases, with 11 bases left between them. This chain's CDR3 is CASSPPGIGANVLTF. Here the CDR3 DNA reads TGTGCCAGCAGTCCCCCAGGGATTGGGGCCAACGTCCTGACTTTC. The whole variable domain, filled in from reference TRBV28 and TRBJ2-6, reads DVKVTQSSRYLVKRTGEKVFLECVQDMDHENMFWYRQDPGLGLRLIYFSYDVKMKEKGDIPEGYSVSREKKERFSLILESASTNQTSMYLCASSPPGIGANVLTFGAGSRLTVL.

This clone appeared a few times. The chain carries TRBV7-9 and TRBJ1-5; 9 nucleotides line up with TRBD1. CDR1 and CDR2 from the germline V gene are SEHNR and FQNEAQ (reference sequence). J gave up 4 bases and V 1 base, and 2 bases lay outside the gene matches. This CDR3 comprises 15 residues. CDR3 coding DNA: TGTGCCAGCAGCTTAGATGGGACAGGGAATCAGCCCCAGCATTTT. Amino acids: CASSLDGTGNQPQHF.

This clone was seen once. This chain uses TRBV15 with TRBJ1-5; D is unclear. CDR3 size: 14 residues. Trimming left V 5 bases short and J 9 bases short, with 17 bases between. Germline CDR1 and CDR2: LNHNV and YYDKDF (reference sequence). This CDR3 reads CATSREGGIAPQHF. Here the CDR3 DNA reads TGTGCCACCAGCCGGGAGGGCGGGATTGCGCCCCAGCATTTT.